This TCR beta chain was observed in a study of response to subunit inactivated influenza vaccine. V dropped 11 bases and J dropped 5 bases, with 25 bases sitting between them. This CDR3 is 15 amino acids long. Germline V gene sequence: CDR1 MNHEY, CDR2 SVGEGT. This clonotype has a handful of counts. TCRdb called the RT-PCR reads again in MiXCR, with one record for every CDR3 protein. Seen here are about 540,000 distinct CDR3 sequences, under 25% observed once, and the top ten hold under 3.5%. These records were also assigned to another study, of T cells expressing NK-cell markers. Per that study: For TCR beta, cDNA was produced by 5'RACE template switching with UMIs. Among the eight sequenced donors, seven tested HCMV-seropositive and one tested seronegative. The use of an anti-gamma-delta TCR antibody, which was added in several experiments, restricted sorting to T cells expressing alpha-beta TCR.

V is TRBV6-2 or TRBV6-3 and J is TRBJ2-7; maybe TRBD2 (6 bases). This sequence originates from a man aged 50-60 years who received an inactivated influenza vaccine. The sequencing used CD4+ T cells sorted from PBMCs, collected roughly 12 days after vaccination. CDR3 DNA: TGTGCCCTATTAACCGGGAGAAGAGGTTTAGACGAGCAGTACTTC. Encoded protein: CALLTGRRGLDEQYF.